Listed below are T cell receptor beta chains from one sample, sequenced in a study of control samples from healthy donors and cancer patients. Method: immunoSEQ multiplex PCR; TCRdb's copy keeps in-frame clones and lacks some. The sample holds over 50,000 clones; 75% to 85% are singletons and the top ten take about a tenth. Sequenced sample: blood. These receptors were taken from a man aged 65 to 79 in good health. CDR3s include the opening cysteine and the closing phenylalanine or tryptophan. The D gene is left open where the match is weak. Only part of the rows carry a size: once, few, many, or a class if the clone is expanded.

d_gene: NA
j_gene: TRBJ2-7
v_gene: TRBV6-5
abundance: NA
CDR3nt: TGTGCCAGCAAGATGGGGGCAGGGGTCTACGAGCAGTACTTC
CDR3aa: CASKMGAGVYEQYF

d_gene: TRBD2
j_gene: TRBJ2-1
v_gene: TRBV6-5
abundance: NA
CDR3nt: TGTGCCAGCAGTTACTCCGGGAGGGGTGAGCAGTTCTTC
CDR3aa: CASSYSGRGEQFF

d_gene: TRBD1
j_gene: TRBJ2-3
v_gene: TRBV2
abundance: medium-sized
CDR3nt: TGTGCCAGCAGTTGGACAGGAACTAGCACAGATACGCAGTATTTT
CDR3aa: CASSWTGTSTDTQYF

d_gene: TRBD2
j_gene: TRBJ2-1
v_gene: TRBV9
abundance: NA
CDR3nt: TGTGCCAGCAGCGCAACCCTCATGTTCGCGGGAGAAAACAATGAGCAGTTCTTC
CDR3aa: CASSATLMFAGENNEQFF

d_gene: TRBD1
j_gene: TRBJ1-2
v_gene: TRBV15
abundance: few
CDR3nt: TGTGCCACCAGCACCCCCCAAAGGGCAGGGGGCTATGGCTACACCTTC
CDR3aa: CATSTPQRAGGYGYTF

d_gene: NA
j_gene: TRBJ1-3
v_gene: TRBV23-1
abundance: NA
CDR3nt: TGCGCCAGCACCATGAAGACAGACTTCTCTGGAAACACCATATATTTT
CDR3aa: CASTMKTDFSGNTIYF

d_gene: NA
j_gene: TRBJ1-5
v_gene: TRBV2
abundance: NA
CDR3nt: TGTGCCAGCAGTTTAGGTTCGCTCCAGCATTTT
CDR3aa: CASSLGSLQHF

d_gene: TRBD1
j_gene: TRBJ1-2
v_gene: TRBV28
abundance: NA
CDR3nt: TGTGCCAGCAGTTCGACAGGGCCCGTGAACTATGGCTACACCTTC
CDR3aa: CASSSTGPVNYGYTF

d_gene: NA
j_gene: TRBJ2-1
v_gene: TRBV2
abundance: NA
CDR3nt: TGTGCCAGCAGTGTTAGGGGAGCTGAGCAGTTCTTC
CDR3aa: CASSVRGAEQFF

d_gene: NA
j_gene: TRBJ2-2
v_gene: TRBV18
abundance: NA
CDR3nt: TGTGCCAGCTCACTCTTACAGGGACGACGTAGTACCGGGGAGCTGTTTTTT
CDR3aa: CASSLLQGRRSTGELFF

d_gene: TRBD2
j_gene: TRBJ2-2
v_gene: TRBV5-1
abundance: few
CDR3nt: TGCGCCAGCAGCTGGAGACTAGCGGGAGACACCGGGGAGCTGTTTTTT
CDR3aa: CASSWRLAGDTGELFF

d_gene: TRBD1
j_gene: TRBJ1-5
v_gene: TRBV4-1
abundance: NA
CDR3nt: TGCGCCAGCAGCCGCAGGACAGGGGCCGATGCTCAGCCCCAGCATTTT
CDR3aa: CASSRRTGADAQPQHF

d_gene: NA
j_gene: TRBJ2-3
v_gene: TRBV24-1
abundance: NA
CDR3nt: TGTGCCACCAGTGATTTAGGTTTTACAGATACGCAGTATTTT
CDR3aa: CATSDLGFTDTQYF

d_gene: NA
j_gene: TRBJ1-3
v_gene: TRBV11-3
abundance: NA
CDR3nt: TGTGCCAGCAGCGGATTCTGGGCGAGCCCTGGAAACACCATATATTTT
CDR3aa: CASSGFWASPGNTIYF

d_gene: NA
j_gene: TRBJ1-4
v_gene: TRBV15
abundance: NA
CDR3nt: TGTGCCACCAGCAGGGACAGCAATGAAAAACTGTTTTTT
CDR3aa: CATSRDSNEKLFF

d_gene: NA
j_gene: TRBJ1-2
v_gene: TRBV7-8
abundance: NA
CDR3nt: TGTGCCAGCAGCTTAGTAACTGGCGGCTCCAGCTACACCTTC
CDR3aa: CASSLVTGGSSYTF

d_gene: NA
j_gene: TRBJ1-4
v_gene: TRBV28
abundance: NA
CDR3nt: TGTGCCAGCAGCACTAATGAAAAACTGTTTTTT
CDR3aa: CASSTNEKLFF

d_gene: NA
j_gene: TRBJ1-1
v_gene: TRBV12-3/TRBV12-4
abundance: NA
CDR3nt: TGTGCCAGCAGCCTTTCCTGGACTGAAGCTTTCTTT
CDR3aa: CASSLSWTEAFF

d_gene: NA
j_gene: TRBJ1-3
v_gene: TRBV4-2
abundance: NA
CDR3nt: TGTGCCAGCAGCCCCATCATGGGCTCTGGAAACACCATATATTTT
CDR3aa: CASSPIMGSGNTIYF

d_gene: TRBD1
j_gene: TRBJ2-7
v_gene: TRBV7-9
abundance: NA
CDR3nt: TGTGCCAGCAGCTTAGCGCTGAGACAGGGCTTCTACGAGCAGTACTTC
CDR3aa: CASSLALRQGFYEQYF

d_gene: NA
j_gene: TRBJ2-3
v_gene: TRBV12-3/TRBV12-4
abundance: NA
CDR3nt: TGTGCCAGCAGTTTAGGGGGGGAAGATACGCAGTATTTT
CDR3aa: CASSLGGEDTQYF

d_gene: TRBD1
j_gene: TRBJ2-6
v_gene: TRBV5-4
abundance: NA
CDR3nt: TGTGCCAGCAGCTTGCAGGGGGCTGGGGCCAACGTCCTGACTTTC
CDR3aa: CASSLQGAGANVLTF

d_gene: TRBD2
j_gene: TRBJ2-1
v_gene: TRBV29-1
abundance: few
CDR3nt: TGCAGCGTTGCGGGACTAGCGGGGTCCTCCTACAATGAGCAGTTCTTC
CDR3aa: CSVAGLAGSSYNEQFF

d_gene: NA
j_gene: TRBJ1-1
v_gene: TRBV28
abundance: NA
CDR3nt: TGTGCCAGCAACTTCGGTTTTGAAGCTTTCTTT
CDR3aa: CASNFGFEAFF